The 6 T cell receptor beta chains below were found in one sample sequenced in a study of blood T cell repertoires in COVID-19. TCRdb keeps only in-frame clones here, not all; method: immunoSEQ multiplex PCR. The data contain 100,000 or so clones, about 86% of them singletons. Sequencing was done on a sample of peripheral blood. These receptors all stem from an elderly man with acute or convalescent COVID-19.

This clone has just a few counts. The chain combines TRBV3-1 (or the pseudogene TRBV3-2) with TRBJ1-1, with 7 nucleotides matching TRBD1. Germline V gives CDR1 LGHDT, CDR2 YNNKEL (reference sequence). Trimming took 5 bases from V and 8 from J; bases not matched to a gene: 11. This CDR3 is built from 14 residues. In DNA, the CDR3 is TGTGCCAGCAGCTCCCGGGACAGACACCAAGAAGCTTTCTTT. It yields the protein CASSSRDRHQEAFF.

The J gene is TRBJ2-5, the V gene TRBV5-4; 13 nucleotides match TRBD2. V trimming: 7 bases; J trimming: 5 bases; junction bases outside the gene matches: 11. Germline V gene lookup returns CDR1 SGHNT and CDR2 YYREEE (reference sequence). The CDR3 consists of 16 residues. This CDR3 reads CASRSPGLAGIETQYF. In DNA, the CDR3 is TGTGCCAGCCGTTCCCCGGGACTAGCGGGGATTGAGACCCAGTACTTC.

The rearrangement uses TRBV5-1 and TRBJ1-1; D remains unclear. V lost 0 bases and J lost 0, with 12 bases in between. The CDR3 spans 16 residues. Germline assignment: CDR1 SGHRS and CDR2 YFSETQ. CDR3 in DNA: TGCGCCAGCAGCTTGGGGCAGACTGGTTTGAACACTGAAGCTTTCTTT. Translated: CASSLGQTGLNTEAFF.

The rearrangement links TRBV3-1 (or the pseudogene TRBV3-2) to TRBJ1-4; a possible D gene is TRBD1 (6 bases). Trimming cost V 0 bases and J 4 bases, with 12 bases left between them. This CDR3 is built from 16 residues. Germline CDR1 is LGHDT and CDR2 is YNNKEL (reference sequence). The CDR3 DNA reads as TGTGCCAGCAGCCAAGACTGGGGGCCCCTTAATGAAAAACTGTTTTTT. This codes for CASSQDWGPLNEKLFF.

V is TRBV2 and J is TRBJ1-1; D is unclear. The CDR3 runs to 13 residues. V gave up 2 bases and J gave up 7 bases, with 11 bases separating them. Germline CDR1 and CDR2: SNHLY and FYNNEI. CDR3 sequence (DNA): TGTGCCAGCAGTGAATTCTTGGCTGTTGAAGCTTTCTTT. Encoded protein: CASSEFLAVEAFF.

This chain uses TRBV6-6 with TRBJ2-5; TRBD1 matches 8 bases. Germline lookup yields CDR1 MNHNY and CDR2 SVGAGI (reference sequence). Trimming took 4 bases from V and 0 from J; bases not matched to a gene: 1. This CDR3 comprises 14 residues. The CDR3 region has the DNA TGTGCCAGCAGTTGGACAGGGAACCAAGAGACCCAGTACTTC. Its protein is CASSWTGNQETQYF.